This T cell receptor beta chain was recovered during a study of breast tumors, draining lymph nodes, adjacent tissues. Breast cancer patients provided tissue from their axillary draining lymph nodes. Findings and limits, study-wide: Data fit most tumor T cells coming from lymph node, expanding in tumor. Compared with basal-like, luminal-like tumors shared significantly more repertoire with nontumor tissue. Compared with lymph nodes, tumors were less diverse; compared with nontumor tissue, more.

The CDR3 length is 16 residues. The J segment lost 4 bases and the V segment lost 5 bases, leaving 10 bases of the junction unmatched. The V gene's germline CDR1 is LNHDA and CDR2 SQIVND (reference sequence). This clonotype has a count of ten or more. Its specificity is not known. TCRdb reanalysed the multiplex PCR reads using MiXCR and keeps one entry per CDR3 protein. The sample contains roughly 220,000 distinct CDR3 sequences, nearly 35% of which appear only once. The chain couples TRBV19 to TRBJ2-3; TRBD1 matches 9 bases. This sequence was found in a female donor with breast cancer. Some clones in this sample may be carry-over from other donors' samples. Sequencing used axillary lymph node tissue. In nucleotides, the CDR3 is TGTGCCAGTAGTTCCGGGACAGGGAGTAGCGCAGATACGCAGTATTTT. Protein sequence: CASSSGTGSSADTQYF. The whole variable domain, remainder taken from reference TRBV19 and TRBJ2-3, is DGGITQSPKYLFRKEGQNVTLSCEQNLNHDAMYWYRQDPGQGLRLIYYSQIVNDFQKGDIAEGYSVSREKKESFPLTVTSAQKNPTAFYLCASSSGTGSSADTQYFGPGTRLTVL.